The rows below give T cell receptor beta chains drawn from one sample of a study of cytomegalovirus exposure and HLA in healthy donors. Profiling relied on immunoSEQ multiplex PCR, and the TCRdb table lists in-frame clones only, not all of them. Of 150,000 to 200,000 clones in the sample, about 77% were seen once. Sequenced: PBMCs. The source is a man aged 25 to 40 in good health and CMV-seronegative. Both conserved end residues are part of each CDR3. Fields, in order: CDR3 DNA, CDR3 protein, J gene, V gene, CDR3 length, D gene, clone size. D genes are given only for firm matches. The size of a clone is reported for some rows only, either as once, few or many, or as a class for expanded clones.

CDR3 DNA: TGTGCCAGTAGTATGGTATGGCACAGCTCCTACAATGAGCAGTTCTTC
CDR3 protein: CASSMVWHSSYNEQFF
J gene: TRBJ2-1
V gene: TRBV19
CDR3 length: 16
D gene: .
clone size: .

CDR3 DNA: TGTGCCTGGAACAGAGGGACTAGCGGGAGTAATGAGCAGTTCTTC
CDR3 protein: CAWNRGTSGSNEQFF
J gene: TRBJ2-1
V gene: TRBV30
CDR3 length: 15
D gene: TRBD2
clone size: .

CDR3 DNA: TGCGCCAGCAGCTTGAGGGACCCGGAGGGTGAAGCCTTCTTT
CDR3 protein: CASSLRDPEGEAFF
J gene: TRBJ1-1
V gene: TRBV5-1
CDR3 length: 14
D gene: .
clone size: .

CDR3 DNA: TGTGCCAGCAGTGAGGAGGGCGGCGGTCAGCCCCAGCATTTT
CDR3 protein: CASSEEGGGQPQHF
J gene: TRBJ1-5
V gene: TRBV6-1
CDR3 length: 14
D gene: .
clone size: few

CDR3 DNA: TGTGCCTGGGGCGGACAGCTTACCTACGAGCAGTACTTC
CDR3 protein: CAWGGQLTYEQYF
J gene: TRBJ2-7
V gene: TRBV30
CDR3 length: 13
D gene: .
clone size: .

CDR3 DNA: TGTGCCAGCTCCGGCGGAACGACAGAGAACACTGAAGCTTTCTTT
CDR3 protein: CASSGGTTENTEAFF
J gene: TRBJ1-1
V gene: TRBV28
CDR3 length: 15
D gene: .
clone size: .

CDR3 DNA: TGCGCCAGCAGCCCGACCGGGGGGACCTCTCTCTACGAGCAGTACTTC
CDR3 protein: CASSPTGGTSLYEQYF
J gene: TRBJ2-7
V gene: TRBV5-1
CDR3 length: 16
D gene: TRBD2
clone size: .

CDR3 DNA: TGTGCCAGCAGCTTAGAGATCGGTAGAGTTTATTCACCCCTCCACTTT
CDR3 protein: CASSLEIGRVYSPLHF
J gene: TRBJ1-6
V gene: TRBV7-2
CDR3 length: 16
D gene: .
clone size: .

CDR3 DNA: TGTGCCAGCAGCACTAACCGACAGAGTCTAGAGTATTTT
CDR3 protein: CASSTNRQSLEYF
J gene: TRBJ2-3
V gene: TRBV11-2
CDR3 length: 13
D gene: .
clone size: .

CDR3 DNA: TGCGCCAGCAGCTTTACCGGGACAGGTATTTACGAGCAGTACTTC
CDR3 protein: CASSFTGTGIYEQYF
J gene: TRBJ2-7
V gene: TRBV5-1
CDR3 length: 15
D gene: TRBD1
clone size: .

CDR3 DNA: TGTGCCAGCAGCTTAGTAGCGGGGGTTATGGATGAGCAGTTCTTC
CDR3 protein: CASSLVAGVMDEQFF
J gene: TRBJ2-1
V gene: TRBV7-3
CDR3 length: 15
D gene: TRBD2
clone size: .

CDR3 DNA: TGCAGCGTGGGGGCGACTGGGGCCAACGTCCTGACTTTC
CDR3 protein: CSVGATGANVLTF
J gene: TRBJ2-6
V gene: TRBV29-1
CDR3 length: 13
D gene: .
clone size: .

CDR3 DNA: TGTGCCAGCAGCCCACTTTTTGGACTAGCGACCTACGAGCAGTACTTC
CDR3 protein: CASSPLFGLATYEQYF
J gene: TRBJ2-7
V gene: TRBV9
CDR3 length: 16
D gene: TRBD2
clone size: .

CDR3 DNA: TGCGCCAGCAGCTTGGTTCCCACAGGGGGCTACACCTTC
CDR3 protein: CASSLVPTGGYTF
J gene: TRBJ1-2
V gene: TRBV5-1
CDR3 length: 13
D gene: .
clone size: .

CDR3 DNA: TGCAGCGTTGGACAGGGGGCGGCCTACGAGCAGTACTTC
CDR3 protein: CSVGQGAAYEQYF
J gene: TRBJ2-7
V gene: TRBV29-1
CDR3 length: 13
D gene: TRBD1
clone size: .

CDR3 DNA: TGTGCCAGCTCACCCCAGGGGGTCTACGAGCAGTACTTC
CDR3 protein: CASSPQGVYEQYF
J gene: TRBJ2-7
V gene: TRBV18
CDR3 length: 13
D gene: TRBD1
clone size: .

CDR3 DNA: TGTGCCAGCAGCCCCCCGGGTCGGGGTACGGTCTACGAGCAGTACTTC
CDR3 protein: CASSPPGRGTVYEQYF
J gene: TRBJ2-7
V gene: TRBV7-8
CDR3 length: 16
D gene: .
clone size: .

CDR3 DNA: TGTGCCAGCAGACAACCCCGGGAGAACGAGCAGTACTTC
CDR3 protein: CASRQPRENEQYF
J gene: TRBJ2-7
V gene: TRBV27
CDR3 length: 13
D gene: .
clone size: .

CDR3 DNA: TGTGCCAGCAGTGAAGGGGCAGGGTCATCCTACGAGCAGTACTTC
CDR3 protein: CASSEGAGSSYEQYF
J gene: TRBJ2-7
V gene: TRBV6-1
CDR3 length: 15
D gene: .
clone size: .

CDR3 DNA: TGTGCCAGCAGCTTCAGCGGGGGCGAGCAGTACTTC
CDR3 protein: CASSFSGGEQYF
J gene: TRBJ2-7
V gene: TRBV7-2
CDR3 length: 12
D gene: TRBD2
clone size: few

CDR3 DNA: TGTGCCAGCAGCCGGGACAGGGAAAGCTCCTATAATTCACCCCTCCACTTT
CDR3 protein: CASSRDRESSYNSPLHF
J gene: TRBJ1-6
V gene: TRBV7-8
CDR3 length: 17
D gene: TRBD1
clone size: .

CDR3 DNA: TGCGCCAGCAGCCAAGACAGGGGACAAGAGACCCAGTACTTC
CDR3 protein: CASSQDRGQETQYF
J gene: TRBJ2-5
V gene: TRBV4-1
CDR3 length: 14
D gene: .
clone size: .

CDR3 DNA: TGCGCCAGCAGCTCACAGGGGAACTATGGCTACACCTTC
CDR3 protein: CASSSQGNYGYTF
J gene: TRBJ1-2
V gene: TRBV5-1
CDR3 length: 13
D gene: TRBD1
clone size: .

CDR3 DNA: TGTGCCAGCAGTTTACGGCTGTTGTCCGGACAGGGAAGGGAGACCCAGTACTTC
CDR3 protein: CASSLRLLSGQGRETQYF
J gene: TRBJ2-5
V gene: TRBV28
CDR3 length: 18
D gene: TRBD1
clone size: .

CDR3 DNA: TGTGCCAGCAGCTCCGGACTCGGTGGGGATACGCAGTATTTT
CDR3 protein: CASSSGLGGDTQYF
J gene: TRBJ2-3
V gene: TRBV9
CDR3 length: 14
D gene: .
clone size: .

CDR3 DNA: TGTGCCACCAGCAGAGATCGGAGCAGGGGGTCCTCCTACGAGCAGTACTTC
CDR3 protein: CATSRDRSRGSSYEQYF
J gene: TRBJ2-7
V gene: TRBV15
CDR3 length: 17
D gene: TRBD1
clone size: .

CDR3 DNA: TGTGCCAGCAGCTTAGTAGGGTCCGCGAGGGTCCCTGAAGCTTTCTTT
CDR3 protein: CASSLVGSARVPEAFF
J gene: TRBJ1-1
V gene: TRBV7-2
CDR3 length: 16
D gene: .
clone size: .

CDR3 DNA: TGTGCCTGGAGCCCTCAACGGGGGAATTCACCCCTCCACTTT
CDR3 protein: CAWSPQRGNSPLHF
J gene: TRBJ1-6
V gene: TRBV30
CDR3 length: 14
D gene: .
clone size: .

CDR3 DNA: TGCGCCAGCAGCCCGACCTCACGCCCGACAGGGAATGGCTACACCTTC
CDR3 protein: CASSPTSRPTGNGYTF
J gene: TRBJ1-2
V gene: TRBV4-1
CDR3 length: 16
D gene: TRBD1
clone size: .

CDR3 DNA: TGTGCCAGCAGCTTTCCGTACGAGCAGTACTTC
CDR3 protein: CASSFPYEQYF
J gene: TRBJ2-7
V gene: TRBV7-2
CDR3 length: 11
D gene: .
clone size: .

CDR3 DNA: TGTGCCAGCAGCCTCCCCGGACAGGGGTTCGCCGGGGAGCTGTTTTTT
CDR3 protein: CASSLPGQGFAGELFF
J gene: TRBJ2-2
V gene: TRBV2
CDR3 length: 16
D gene: TRBD1
clone size: .

CDR3 DNA: TGCGCCAGCAGGTCCTCAGGGGTTGGGGAGCAGTACTTC
CDR3 protein: CASRSSGVGEQYF
J gene: TRBJ2-7
V gene: TRBV5-1
CDR3 length: 13
D gene: .
clone size: .

CDR3 DNA: TGTGCCAGTGAAGACAGGACTTGGAGCAATCAGCCCCAGCATTTT
CDR3 protein: CASEDRTWSNQPQHF
J gene: TRBJ1-5
V gene: TRBV19
CDR3 length: 15
D gene: .
clone size: .

CDR3 DNA: TGTGCCAGCAGTTACTCGGGGGAGGGACCCGGTTCACCCCTCCACTTT
CDR3 protein: CASSYSGEGPGSPLHF
J gene: TRBJ1-6
V gene: TRBV6-6
CDR3 length: 16
D gene: .
clone size: .

CDR3 DNA: TGTGCCAGCAGCTTAGGGCAGGACAATGAGCAGTTCTTC
CDR3 protein: CASSLGQDNEQFF
J gene: TRBJ2-1
V gene: TRBV11-3
CDR3 length: 13
D gene: .
clone size: few

CDR3 DNA: TGCGCCAGCAGTGAGGGTTGGGGCGGGGGCACTGAAGCTTTCTTT
CDR3 protein: CASSEGWGGGTEAFF
J gene: TRBJ1-1
V gene: TRBV10-2
CDR3 length: 15
D gene: .
clone size: once

CDR3 DNA: TGTGCCAGCAGTGATGGGCAGGGGGGCGGAAACACCATATATTTT
CDR3 protein: CASSDGQGGGNTIYF
J gene: TRBJ1-3
V gene: TRBV2
CDR3 length: 15
D gene: TRBD1
clone size: .

CDR3 DNA: TGTGCCAGCAGCTCCGGTTCGGGGGAGACCCAGTACTTC
CDR3 protein: CASSSGSGETQYF
J gene: TRBJ2-5
V gene: TRBV7-3
CDR3 length: 13
D gene: .
clone size: .

CDR3 DNA: TGTGCCAGCAGCCCAGATCGGGTCAGCATGAACACTGAAGCTTTCTTT
CDR3 protein: CASSPDRVSMNTEAFF
J gene: TRBJ1-1
V gene: TRBV5-4
CDR3 length: 16
D gene: .
clone size: .

CDR3 DNA: TGTGCCAGCAGTGAAAGGGGAGGGGGAAATCAGCCCCAGCATTTT
CDR3 protein: CASSERGGGNQPQHF
J gene: TRBJ1-5
V gene: TRBV6-1
CDR3 length: 15
D gene: .
clone size: .

CDR3 DNA: TGTGCCAGCAGGGGAGAGACGGACCACAAAGCTTTCTTT
CDR3 protein: CASRGETDHKAFF
J gene: TRBJ1-1
V gene: TRBV6-5
CDR3 length: 13
D gene: .
clone size: .

CDR3 DNA: TGTGCCAGCTCACCGGGACAGGGGAACACCGGGGAGCTGTTTTTT
CDR3 protein: CASSPGQGNTGELFF
J gene: TRBJ2-2
V gene: TRBV18
CDR3 length: 15
D gene: TRBD1
clone size: .

CDR3 DNA: TGTGCCACCGGATCAAGGGGTGACTCTGGCTACACCTTC
CDR3 protein: CATGSRGDSGYTF
J gene: TRBJ1-2
V gene: TRBV6-5
CDR3 length: 13
D gene: .
clone size: .

CDR3 DNA: TGTGCCAGCAGTTGGGACACCCGGATGAGGATCTTC
CDR3 protein: CASSWDTRMRIF
J gene: TRBJ1-2
V gene: TRBV28
CDR3 length: 12
D gene: .
clone size: .

CDR3 DNA: TGTGCCAGCACCCGGGACAGAGGAAACACCATATATTTT
CDR3 protein: CASTRDRGNTIYF
J gene: TRBJ1-3
V gene: TRBV5-4
CDR3 length: 13
D gene: TRBD1
clone size: .

CDR3 DNA: TGTGCCAGCAGTTCCCCCTCGACTAGCGGGGGGAAAAACACCGGGGAGCTGTTTTTT
CDR3 protein: CASSSPSTSGGKNTGELFF
J gene: TRBJ2-2
V gene: TRBV28
CDR3 length: 19
D gene: TRBD2
clone size: once

CDR3 DNA: TGCGCCAGCAGCAGGACTTCTAGCGGGTACTACGAGCAGTACTTC
CDR3 protein: CASSRTSSGYYEQYF
J gene: TRBJ2-7
V gene: TRBV5-1
CDR3 length: 15
D gene: TRBD2
clone size: .